This TCR beta chain was profiled in a study of T cell responses to AZD1222 COVID-19 vaccine. Study-level points and caveats: Variant regions that are unmutated are reportedly the target of nearly half of spike-specific TCRs. Baseline serostatus was positive in only a handful of AZD1222 recipients.

Remarks on this clone: The target antigen is unknown.

The CDR3 runs to 17 residues. Trimming took off 1 base at V and 1 base at J, with 15 bases between the two ends. CDR1 and CDR2 from the germline V gene are SGHRS and YFSETQ. Libraries were prepared by immunoSEQ multiplex PCR; TCRdb keeps only in-frame clonotypes and omits some of them. The data show about 75,000 clones, with around 89% seen just once and approximately 11% held by the top ten. The sequence derives from an adult who received the MenACWY meningococcal vaccine as a control. Sequenced here: peripheral blood, sampled 28 days after the second dose of the MenACWY control vaccine. The chain joins TRBV5-1 to TRBJ2-4, with a tentative D call TRBD2 (5 bases). The DNA for the CDR3 is TGCGCCAGCAGCTTGACGGGGTTCAGCACGGCCAAAAACATTCAGTACTTC. Translation gives CASSLTGFSTAKNIQYF.